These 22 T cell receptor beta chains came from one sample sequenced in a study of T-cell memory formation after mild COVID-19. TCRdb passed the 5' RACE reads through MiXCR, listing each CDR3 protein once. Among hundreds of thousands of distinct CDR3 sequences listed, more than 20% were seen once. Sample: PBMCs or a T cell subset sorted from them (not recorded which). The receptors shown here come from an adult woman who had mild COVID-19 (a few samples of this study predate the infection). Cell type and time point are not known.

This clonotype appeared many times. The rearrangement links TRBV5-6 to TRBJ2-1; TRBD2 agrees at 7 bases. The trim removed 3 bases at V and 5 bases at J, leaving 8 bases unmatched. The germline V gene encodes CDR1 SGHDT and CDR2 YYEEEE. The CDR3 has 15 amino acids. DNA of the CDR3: TGTGCCAGCAGCTCCAGACTAGCCCGGGACAATGAGCAGTTCTTC. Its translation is CASSSRLARDNEQFF.

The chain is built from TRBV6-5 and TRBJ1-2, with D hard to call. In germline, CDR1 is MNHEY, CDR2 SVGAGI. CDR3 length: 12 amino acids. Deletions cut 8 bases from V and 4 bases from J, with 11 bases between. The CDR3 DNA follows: TGTGCCAGCTTAGGACCAACCTATGGCTACACCTTC. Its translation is CASLGPTYGYTF.

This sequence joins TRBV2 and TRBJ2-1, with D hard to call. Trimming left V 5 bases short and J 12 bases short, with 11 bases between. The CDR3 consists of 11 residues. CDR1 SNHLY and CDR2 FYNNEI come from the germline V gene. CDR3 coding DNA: TGTGCCAGCAGTCTACAGATAGTGCAGTTCTTC. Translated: CASSLQIVQFF.

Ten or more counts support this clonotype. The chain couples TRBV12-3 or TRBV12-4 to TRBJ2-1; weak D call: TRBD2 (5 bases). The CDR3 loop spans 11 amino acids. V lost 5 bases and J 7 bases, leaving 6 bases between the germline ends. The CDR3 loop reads CASSRTNEQFF. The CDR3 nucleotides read TGTGCCAGCAGTAGGACTAATGAGCAGTTCTTC.

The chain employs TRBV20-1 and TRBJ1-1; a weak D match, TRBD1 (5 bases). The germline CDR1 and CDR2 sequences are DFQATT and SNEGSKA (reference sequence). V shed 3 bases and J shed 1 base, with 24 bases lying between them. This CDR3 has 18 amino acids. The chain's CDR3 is CSASAEKQVWARNTEAFF. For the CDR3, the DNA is TGCAGTGCTAGTGCCGAAAAACAGGTCTGGGCCAGGAACACTGAAGCTTTCTTT.

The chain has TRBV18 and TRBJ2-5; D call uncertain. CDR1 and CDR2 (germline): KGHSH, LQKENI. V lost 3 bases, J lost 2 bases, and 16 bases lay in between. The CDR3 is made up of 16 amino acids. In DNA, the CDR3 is TGTGCCAGCTCACCGACCCTTCACAGAGCTCAAGAGACCCAGTACTTC. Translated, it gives CASSPTLHRAQETQYF. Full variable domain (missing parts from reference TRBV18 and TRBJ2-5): NAGVMQNPRHLVRRRGQEARLRCSPMKGHSHVYWYRQLPEEGLKFMVYLQKENIIDESGMPKERFSAEFPKEGPSILRIQQVVRGDSAAYFCASSPTLHRAQETQYFGPGTRLLVL.

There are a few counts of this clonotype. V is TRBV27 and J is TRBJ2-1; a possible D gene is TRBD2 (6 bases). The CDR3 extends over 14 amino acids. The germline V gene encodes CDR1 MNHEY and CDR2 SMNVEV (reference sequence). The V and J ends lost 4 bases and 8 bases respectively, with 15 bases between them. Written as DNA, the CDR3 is TGTGCCAGCAGTTCAATTTTGGGGGGTCATGAGCAGTTCTTC. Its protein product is CASSSILGGHEQFF.

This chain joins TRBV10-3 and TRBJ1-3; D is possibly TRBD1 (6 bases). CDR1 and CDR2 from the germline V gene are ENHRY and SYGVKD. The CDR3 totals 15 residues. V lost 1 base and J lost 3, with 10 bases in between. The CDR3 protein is CAISEFGTIGNTIYF. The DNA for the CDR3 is TGTGCCATCAGTGAGTTCGGGACAATTGGAAACACCATATATTTT.

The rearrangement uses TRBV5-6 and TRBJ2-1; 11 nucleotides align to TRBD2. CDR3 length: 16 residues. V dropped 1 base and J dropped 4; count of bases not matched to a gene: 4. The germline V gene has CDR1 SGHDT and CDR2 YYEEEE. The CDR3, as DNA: TGTGCCAGCAGCTTGACTAGCGGGAGTGGATACAATGAGCAGTTCTTC. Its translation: CASSLTSGSGYNEQFF.

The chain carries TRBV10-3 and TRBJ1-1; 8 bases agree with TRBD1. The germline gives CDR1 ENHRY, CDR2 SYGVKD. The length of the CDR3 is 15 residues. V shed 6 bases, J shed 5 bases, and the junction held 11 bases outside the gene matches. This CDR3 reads CAISPRQGRETEAFF. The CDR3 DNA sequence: TGTGCCATCAGCCCCCGACAGGGGAGGGAAACTGAAGCTTTCTTT.

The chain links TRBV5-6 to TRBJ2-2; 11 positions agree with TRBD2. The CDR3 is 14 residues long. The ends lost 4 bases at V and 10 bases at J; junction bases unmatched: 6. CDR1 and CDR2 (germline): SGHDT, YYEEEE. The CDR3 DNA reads TGTGCCAGCAGCCTACTAGCGGGGGTTGAGGAGCTGTTTTTT. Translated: CASSLLAGVEELFF.

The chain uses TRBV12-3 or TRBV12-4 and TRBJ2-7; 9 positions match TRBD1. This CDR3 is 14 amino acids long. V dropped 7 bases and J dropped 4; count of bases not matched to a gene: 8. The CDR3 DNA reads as TGTGCCAGCAAGAAGACAGGGGGGCGTTACGAGCAGTACTTC. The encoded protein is CASKKTGGRYEQYF.

For the CDR3, the DNA is TGTGCCAGCTCACCAGGGTTGGATAATTCACCCCTCCACTTT. Translating gives CASSPGLDNSPLHF. The chain employs TRBV18 and TRBJ1-6; D gene uncertain. From germline, CDR1 is KGHSH and CDR2 LQKENI. CDR3 length: 14 residues. V lost 2 bases, J lost 5 bases, and 7 bases lay in between.

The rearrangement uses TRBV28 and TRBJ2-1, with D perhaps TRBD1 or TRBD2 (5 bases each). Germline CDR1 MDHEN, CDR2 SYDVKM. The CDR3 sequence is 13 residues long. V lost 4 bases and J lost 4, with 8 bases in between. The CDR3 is CASSWGRYNEQFF. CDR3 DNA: TGTGCCAGCAGTTGGGGGAGATACAATGAGCAGTTCTTC.

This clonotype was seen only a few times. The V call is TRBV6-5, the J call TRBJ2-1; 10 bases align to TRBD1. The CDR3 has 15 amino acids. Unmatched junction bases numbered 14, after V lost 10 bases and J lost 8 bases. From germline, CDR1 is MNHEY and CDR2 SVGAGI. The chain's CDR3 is CAIAVGTGVGYEQFF. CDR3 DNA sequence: TGTGCCATAGCGGTCGGGACAGGGGTTGGGTATGAGCAGTTCTTC.

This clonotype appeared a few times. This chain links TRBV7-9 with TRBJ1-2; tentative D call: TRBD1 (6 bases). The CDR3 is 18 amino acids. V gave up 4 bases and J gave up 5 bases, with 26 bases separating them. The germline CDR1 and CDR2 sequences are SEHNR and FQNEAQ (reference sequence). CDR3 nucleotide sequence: TGTGCCAGCAGCTCCACCGGCGGGGGCGCAGAAAGGCTGTATGGCTACACCTTC. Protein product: CASSSTGGGAERLYGYTF.

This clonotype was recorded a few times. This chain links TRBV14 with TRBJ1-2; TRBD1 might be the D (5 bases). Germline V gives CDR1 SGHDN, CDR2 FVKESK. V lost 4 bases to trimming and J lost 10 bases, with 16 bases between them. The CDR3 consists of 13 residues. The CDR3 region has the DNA TGTGCCAGCAGCCCCCAGTCTGGGACCTTCTACACCTTC. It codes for CASSPQSGTFYTF.

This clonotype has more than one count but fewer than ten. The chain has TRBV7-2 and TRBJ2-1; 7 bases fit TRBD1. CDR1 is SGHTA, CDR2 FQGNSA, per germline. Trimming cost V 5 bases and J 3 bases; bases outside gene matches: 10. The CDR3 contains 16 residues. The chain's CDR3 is CASSPETGWFYNEQFF. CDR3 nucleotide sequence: TGTGCCAGCAGCCCCGAGACAGGGTGGTTCTACAATGAGCAGTTCTTC.

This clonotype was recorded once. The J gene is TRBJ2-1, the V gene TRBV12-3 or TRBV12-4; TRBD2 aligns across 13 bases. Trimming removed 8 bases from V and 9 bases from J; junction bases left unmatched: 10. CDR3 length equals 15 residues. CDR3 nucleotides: TGTGCCAGCGGGGGAGGACTAGCGGGAGTGGGTGAGCAGTTCTTC. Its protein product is CASGGGLAGVGEQFF.

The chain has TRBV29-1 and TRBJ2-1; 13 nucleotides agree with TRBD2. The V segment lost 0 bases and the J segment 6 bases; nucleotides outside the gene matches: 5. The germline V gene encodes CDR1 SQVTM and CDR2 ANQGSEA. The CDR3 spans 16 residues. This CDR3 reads CSVEDPRTSGSNEQFF. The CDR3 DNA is TGCAGCGTTGAAGACCCGAGGACTAGCGGGAGCAATGAGCAGTTCTTC.

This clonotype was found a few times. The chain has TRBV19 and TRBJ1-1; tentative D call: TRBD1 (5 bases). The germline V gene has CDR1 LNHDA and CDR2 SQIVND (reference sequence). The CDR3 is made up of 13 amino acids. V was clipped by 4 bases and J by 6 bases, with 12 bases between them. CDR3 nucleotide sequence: TGTGCCAGTAGTACCTGGGGGGGATCTGAAGCTTTCTTT. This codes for CASSTWGGSEAFF. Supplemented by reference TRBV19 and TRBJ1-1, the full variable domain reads DGGITQSPKYLFRKEGQNVTLSCEQNLNHDAMYWYRQDPGQGLRLIYYSQIVNDFQKGDIAEGYSVSREKKESFPLTVTSAQKNPTAFYLCASSTWGGSEAFFGQGTRLTVV.

CDR3 nucleotide sequence: TGCAGCACCCAGGAGAATAGCAATCAGCCCCAGCATTTT. Amino acids: CSTQENSNQPQHF. The V call is TRBV29-1, the J call TRBJ1-5; D gene unclear. Trimming left V 8 bases short and J 0 bases short, with 11 bases between. This CDR3 comprises 13 residues. The germline CDR1 and CDR2 sequences are SQVTM and ANQGSEA.